The rows below give T cell receptor beta chains drawn from one sample of a study of graft-versus-host responses after intestinal transplantation. For these receptors, no antigen is known. TCRdb's copy holds only in-frame clones and misses some; the assay was immunoSEQ multiplex PCR. The sample lists about 25,000 clones, roughly four fifths occurring once. The specimen comprised unstimulated CD8+ T cells sorted from spleen or lymph node cells, sampled before transplant. Every receptor here comes from a human donor who was the organ donor for an intestinal transplant. Each CDR3 is given with its conserved first and last residue. Fields, in order: D gene, clone size, V gene, J gene, CDR3 protein, CDR3 DNA. The D gene is left open where the match is weak. Clone size is stated in some rows and not others, as once, few, many or a class when expanded.

-	-	TRBV2	TRBJ2-5	CASSEWGETQYF	TGTGCCAGCAGTGAATGGGGGGAGACCCAGTACTTC
-	-	TRBV13	TRBJ1-6	CASRQGNSPLHF	TGTGCCAGCAGACAGGGTAATTCACCCCTCCACTTT
TRBD2	-	TRBV27	TRBJ2-3	CASSLLTSGGATDTQYF	TGTGCCAGCAGTTTATTGACTAGCGGGGGGGCTACAGATACGCAGTATTTT
-	-	TRBV7-6	TRBJ1-2	CASSSGGGYTF	TGTGCCAGCAGCTCGGGTGGTGGCTACACCTTC
-	-	TRBV7-9	TRBJ2-5	CASSSPFSVVETQYF	TGTGCCAGCAGCTCCCCCTTCTCGGTGGTCGAGACCCAGTACTTC
-	-	TRBV27	TRBJ1-5	CASSLTGAGNQPQHF	TGTGCCAGCAGTTTAACTGGGGCCGGCAATCAGCCCCAGCATTTT
TRBD1	-	TRBV2	TRBJ1-2	CASSAGTGDGYTF	TGTGCCAGCAGTGCCGGGACAGGGGACGGCTACACCTTC
TRBD2	-	TRBV5-4	TRBJ2-3	CASSSLAGDTQYF	TGTGCCAGCAGCTCCCTAGCGGGAGATACGCAGTATTTT
-	-	TRBV19	TRBJ1-1	CASSIGVTEAFF	TGTGCCAGTAGTATCGGGGTCACTGAAGCTTTCTTT
-	-	TRBV7-2	TRBJ2-2	CASSLVREELFF	TGTGCCAGCAGCTTAGTTAGGGAGGAGCTGTTTTTT
TRBD1	once	TRBV4-1	TRBJ1-2	CASSQVHRGFDGYTF	TGCGCCAGCAGCCAAGTACACAGGGGTTTCGATGGCTACACCTTC
TRBD2	-	TRBV7-9	TRBJ2-7	CASLILAAYEQYF	TGTGCCAGCTTAATACTAGCGGCCTACGAGCAGTACTTC
TRBD1	once	TRBV7-8	TRBJ2-1	CASSNPRGHYNEQFF	TGTGCCAGCTCAAATCCCAGGGGGCACTACAATGAGCAGTTCTTC
TRBD2	once	TRBV5-4	TRBJ2-4	CASSLFPPSGGDNPKNIQYF	TGTGCCAGCAGCTTGTTTCCCCCTAGCGGGGGGGATAACCCCAAAAACATTCAGTACTTC
TRBD2	-	TRBV5-4	TRBJ2-3	CASSLKREVTDTQYF	TGTGCCAGCAGCTTAAAGCGGGAGGTTACAGATACGCAGTATTTT
-	-	TRBV15	TRBJ1-1	CATSPSGGETEAFF	TGTGCCACCAGCCCGAGCGGGGGAGAGACTGAAGCTTTCTTT
-	once	TRBV29-1	TRBJ1-2	CSVLEYGYTF	TGCAGCGTTCTGGAATATGGCTACACCTTC
TRBD1	-	TRBV19	TRBJ2-7	CASSIDRGNEQYF	TGTGCCAGTAGTATTGACAGGGGAAACGAGCAGTACTTC
-	-	TRBV4-1	TRBJ2-1	CASSQDRGSNEQFF	TGCGCCAGCAGCCAGGACCGGGGCTCCAATGAGCAGTTCTTC
-	-	TRBV2	TRBJ1-6	CASSEAPGAGNSPLHF	TGTGCCAGCAGTGAAGCGCCAGGGGCGGGTAATTCACCCCTCCACTTT
-	-	TRBV4-3	TRBJ2-1	CASSLKQVSEQFF	TGCGCCAGCAGCCTCAAACAGGTATCTGAGCAGTTCTTC
-	-	TRBV5-1	TRBJ2-7	CASSLAGTHEQYF	TGCGCCAGCAGCTTGGCTGGTACCCACGAGCAGTACTTC
-	-	TRBV6-5	TRBJ1-1	CASSYSRGTEAFF	TGTGCCAGCAGTTACTCGCGGGGGACTGAAGCTTTCTTT
TRBD2	few	TRBV5-1	TRBJ2-7	CASSSTSGGYEQYF	TGCGCCAGCAGCTCGACTAGCGGGGGGTACGAGCAGTACTTC
TRBD2	-	TRBV10-1	TRBJ2-7	CASSEGRPSGRGVYEQYF	TGCGCCAGCAGTGAAGGTCGGCCTAGCGGCCGCGGGGTCTACGAGCAGTACTTC
TRBD2	few	TRBV19	TRBJ2-1	CASSMGTRGAGNEQFF	TGTGCCAGTAGTATGGGGACGCGGGGGGCCGGGAATGAGCAGTTCTTC
-	few	TRBV11-2	TRBJ2-1	CASSLGRPVF	TGTGCCAGCAGCTTAGGCCGCCCAGTCTTC
-	-	TRBV29-1	TRBJ2-5	CSVLSRDFSVSYEETQYF	TGCAGCGTGCTATCTCGGGATTTCTCTGTTTCTTACGAAGAGACCCAGTACTTC
TRBD1	-	TRBV6-5	TRBJ1-1	CASSSGGMNTEAFF	TGTGCCAGCAGTTCAGGGGGCATGAACACTGAAGCTTTCTTT
TRBD1	-	TRBV5-1	TRBJ1-2	CASSFRGPRVQGRLNRGYTF	TGCGCCAGCAGCTTTAGGGGGCCGCGGGTACAGGGCAGGTTAAATAGGGGCTACACCTTC
TRBD2	-	TRBV19	TRBJ2-5	CASSLSQKWFSSGGAETQYF	TGTGCCAGTAGCCTGTCTCAGAAGTGGTTCTCTAGCGGGGGTGCAGAGACCCAGTACTTC
-	-	TRBV7-8	TRBJ1-1	CASSFLRGGTLNTEAFF	TGTGCCAGCAGCTTCCTCCGTGGGGGGACACTGAACACTGAAGCTTTCTTT
-	-	TRBV7-8	TRBJ1-5	CASSRLNSQGSNQPQHF	TGTGCCAGCAGCCGACTCAACAGTCAGGGAAGCAATCAGCCCCAGCATTTT
-	-	TRBV9	TRBJ2-7	CASSVEWAGEQYF	TGTGCCAGCAGCGTAGAATGGGCAGGAGAGCAGTACTTC
-	-	TRBV5-1	TRBJ2-7	CASSLRDGTYEQYF	TGCGCCAGCAGCTTGCGGGACGGGACCTACGAGCAGTACTTC
-	-	TRBV5-4	TRBJ2-3	CASSLPETDTQYF	TGTGCCAGCAGCTTACCTGAGACAGATACGCAGTATTTT
-	few	TRBV10-2	TRBJ2-7	CASSESGQSSYEQYF	TGCGCCAGCAGTGAGTCAGGACAGAGCTCCTACGAGCAGTACTTC
-	-	TRBV7-9	TRBJ2-5	CASSLLGAKETQYF	TGTGCCAGCAGCTTGTTAGGGGCCAAAGAGACCCAGTACTTC
-	-	TRBV27	TRBJ2-2	CASSLSPGELFF	TGTGCCAGCAGTTTATCGCCCGGGGAGCTGTTTTTT
-	-	TRBV5-4	TRBJ2-5	CASRPGRAVTETQYF	TGTGCCAGCCGGCCGGGCAGGGCCGTTACGGAGACCCAGTACTTC
-	-	TRBV15	TRBJ2-1	CATSSRANNEQFF	TGTGCCACCAGCAGCCGGGCCAACAATGAGCAGTTCTTC
TRBD1	-	TRBV13	TRBJ2-5	CASSSGQGGVETQYF	TGTGCCAGCAGCTCGGGACAGGGGGGGGTAGAGACCCAGTACTTC
TRBD2	few	TRBV2	TRBJ2-7	CATRGGAGYEQYF	TGTGCCACACGCGGGGGGGCCGGGTACGAGCAGTACTTC
TRBD2	-	TRBV27	TRBJ2-3	CASSTQREGTDTQYF	TGTGCCAGCAGTACCCAGCGGGAGGGAACAGATACGCAGTATTTT
TRBD1	-	TRBV7-9	TRBJ2-3	CASSWTGATDTQYF	TGTGCCAGCAGCTGGACAGGGGCCACAGATACGCAGTATTTT
-	-	TRBV15	TRBJ2-7	CATSRRGTDYEQYF	TGTGCCACCAGCAGACGCGGGACAGACTACGAGCAGTACTTC
-	-	TRBV11-3	TRBJ1-2	CASSLTENYGYTF	TGTGCCAGCAGCTTGACAGAAAACTATGGCTACACCTTC